This T cell receptor (beta chain) was captured by sequencing in a study of CD8 T cells in Susac syndrome. Matched for age and sex, the controls were healthy donors. Purification of the CD8+ and CD4+ T cells relied on negative isolation, and TEMRA cells underwent FACS enrichment. There are 14 residues in the CDR3. Germline loops: CDR1 SGHVS, CDR2 FQNEAQ. V was clipped by 4 bases and J by 7 bases, with 14 bases between them. Random hexamers were used to reverse transcribe the RNA input (about 0.45 to 1 ug). Amplification of TCR beta CDR3 spanned 54 Vbeta and 13 Jbeta via immunoSEQ multiplex PCR. TCRdb fed the immunoSEQ multiplex PCR reads into MiXCR, producing one record per CDR3 protein. The sample shows fewer than 200,000 distinct CDR3 sequences, around 93% of them seen only once.

The V call is TRBV7-8, the J call TRBJ1-5, with TRBD1 as a possible D gene (5 bases). Material: CD4+ T cells from PBMCs. The sequence derives from a human donor in good health. The CDR3 nucleotides read TGTGCCAGCAGCTCGGGGGGTTTTGGGCAGCCCCAGCATTTT. Translating it yields CASSSGGFGQPQHF.